The following is a TCR beta chain sequence with its context. The antigen is not known. The CDR3 is 15 residues long. Germline CDR1 and CDR2: SNHLY and FYNNEI. Trimming stripped 4 bases from V and 4 bases from J, with 16 bases between. The data are from a study of T cells in localized non-small cell lung cancer. Broader study findings: Adjacent uninvolved lung had the highest clonality, suggesting focused antigen responses. Adjacent lung tissue had a median about 52 of the top 100 clones found in the tumor. Higher blood T cell density tracked longer overall survival. As only one tumor region underwent sequencing, heterogeneity remains possible.

Profiled with immunoSEQ multiplex PCR; TCRdb holds only in-frame clones, not every one. The sample lists over 65,000 clones; approximately 88% were seen once. The TCR was taken from a female donor at least 60 years old with stage I lung adenocarcinoma. This chain connects TRBV2 to TRBJ1-2, with D perhaps matching TRBD1 (5 bases). Here the sequenced sample was peripheral blood, taken before any cancer treatment. The CDR3, as DNA: TGTGCCAGCAGTGGGTCCCGAACAGGCGTCTATGGCTACACCTTC. Translated, it gives CASSGSRTGVYGYTF.